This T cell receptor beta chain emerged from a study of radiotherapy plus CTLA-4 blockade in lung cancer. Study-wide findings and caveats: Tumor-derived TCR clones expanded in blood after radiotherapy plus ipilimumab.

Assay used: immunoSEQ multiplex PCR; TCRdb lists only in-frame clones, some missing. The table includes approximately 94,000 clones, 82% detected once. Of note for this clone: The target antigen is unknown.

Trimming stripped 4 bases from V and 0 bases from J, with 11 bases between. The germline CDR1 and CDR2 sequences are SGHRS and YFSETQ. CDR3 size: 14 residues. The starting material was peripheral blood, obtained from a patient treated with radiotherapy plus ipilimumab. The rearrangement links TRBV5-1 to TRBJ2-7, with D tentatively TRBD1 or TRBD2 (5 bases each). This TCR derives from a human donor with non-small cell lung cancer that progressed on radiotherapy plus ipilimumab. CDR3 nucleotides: TGCGCCAGCAGCGAGGGACGGAACTCCTACGAGCAGTACGTC. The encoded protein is CASSEGRNSYEQYV.